The 32 T cell receptor beta chains below come from one sample, sequenced in a study of cytomegalovirus exposure and HLA in healthy donors. The study ran its PCR with 60 Vbeta and 13 Jbeta primers. Profiling relied on immunoSEQ multiplex PCR, and the TCRdb table lists in-frame clones only, not all of them. The data hold over 100,000 clones, with roughly 70% observed a single time. Sequencing input: PBMCs. Receptor source: a man aged 35 to 55 in good health and CMV-seronegative.

This chain links TRBV6-5 with TRBJ1-5; D is unclear. Per the germline V gene, CDR1 is MNHEY and CDR2 is SVGAGI. V dropped 5 bases and J dropped 1 base, with 9 bases sitting between them. CDR3 length: 14 residues. CDR3 nucleotides: TGTGCCAGCAGTACGAGTACGAGCAATCAGCCCCAGCATTTT. Protein sequence: CASSTSTSNQPQHF.

This clone was detected only a few times. The rearrangement uses TRBV6-5 and TRBJ2-7; possible D gene TRBD1, 6 bases. The CDR3 is made up of 12 amino acids. Germline V gene data show CDR1 as MNHEY and CDR2 as SVGAGI. Trimming took off 10 bases at V and 2 bases at J, with 12 bases between the two ends. The CDR3 region has the DNA TGTGCCAACGACAGGACCCCCTACGAGCAGTACTTC. Translation gives CANDRTPYEQYF.

Only a few counts were recorded for this clone. This chain links TRBV4-2 with TRBJ2-1; 7 bases align to TRBD1. The CDR3 has 16 residues. The V gene end was trimmed by 0 bases and the J gene end by 10 bases; junction bases not matched to a gene: 12. Germline CDR1 LGHNA, CDR2 YNFKEQ. The CDR3 here is CASSQDLTRGQGEQFF. The CDR3 coding sequence is TGTGCCAGCAGCCAAGATCTGACAAGGGGGCAAGGGGAGCAGTTCTTC.

The CDR3 region has the DNA TGTGCCAGTACCTCTGGACTAGCGGGGGGCCGGACAGATACGCAGTATTTT. This sequence encodes CASTSGLAGGRTDTQYF. The chain couples TRBV19 to TRBJ2-3, with 14 bases matching TRBD2. The CDR3 length is 17 residues. CDR1 is LNHDA and CDR2 is SQIVND in the germline V gene (reference sequence). The ends lost 7 bases at V and 3 bases at J; junction bases unmatched: 9.

The CDR3 nucleotides read TGTGCCAGCAGTGGACCCTCGGGGGGCGCAGATGGCTACACCTTC. Protein sequence: CASSGPSGGADGYTF. This chain joins TRBV2 and TRBJ1-2; D is perhaps TRBD1 (6 bases). V lost 4 bases, J lost 6 bases, and 18 bases lay in between. CDR1 is SNHLY, CDR2 FYNNEI, per germline. The CDR3 loop spans 15 amino acids. Combining the CDR3 with reference TRBV2 and TRBJ1-2 gives the whole variable domain EPEVTQTPSHQVTQMGQEVILRCVPISNHLYFYWYRQILGQKVEFLVSFYNNEISEKSEIFDDQFSVERPDGSNFTLKIRSTKLEDSAMYFCASSGPSGGADGYTFGSGTRLTVV.

This chain joins TRBV30 and TRBJ2-5; 8 bases line up with TRBD2. The trim removed 2 bases at V and 1 base at J, leaving 6 bases unmatched. Germline loops: CDR1 GTSNPN, CDR2 SVGIG (reference sequence). This CDR3 is built from 15 residues. The CDR3 sequence: CAWSLPAGVQETQYF. DNA for the CDR3: TGTGCCTGGAGTCTTCCAGCGGGAGTCCAAGAGACCCAGTACTTC.

V gene TRBV5-6 combines with J gene TRBJ1-6; 10 bases fit TRBD1. J lost 7 bases, V lost 0 bases, and 1 base had no gene match. The germline gives CDR1 SGHDT, CDR2 YYEEEE. The length of the CDR3 is 15 residues. DNA of the CDR3: TGTGCCAGCAGCTTGGTGGGACAGGGGAATTCACCCCTCCACTTT. This gives the protein CASSLVGQGNSPLHF.

The V and J genes are TRBV7-3 and TRBJ2-3; 8 bases align to TRBD2. Per germline, CDR1 SGHTA and CDR2 FQGTGA. This CDR3 contains 16 residues. The junction had 5 bases not matched to a gene; V was cut back by 1 base and J by 2 bases. The CDR3, as DNA: TGTGCCAGCAGCTTAAGTGGCGGGGGGTTCACAGATACGCAGTATTTT. Protein sequence: CASSLSGGGFTDTQYF.

The chain links TRBV28 to TRBJ1-5; D gene uncertain. The CDR3 length is 15 residues. V lost 3 bases and J 10 bases, leaving 19 bases between the germline ends. Germline loops: CDR1 MDHEN, CDR2 SYDVKM. The CDR3 here is CASSLVVGVRGPQHF. The DNA for the CDR3 is TGTGCCAGCAGTTTGGTGGTCGGGGTTCGGGGTCCCCAGCATTTT.

In this sample, this clone turned up a few times. The V and J genes are TRBV30 and TRBJ1-2; TRBD1 matches at 7 bases. Germline assignment: CDR1 GTSNPN and CDR2 SVGIG (reference sequence). This CDR3 spans 14 amino acids. J was trimmed by 3 bases and V by 4 bases; bases with no gene match: 8. For the CDR3, the DNA is TGTGCCTGGATCGGAAACAGGGGTGACTATGGCTACACCTTC. Encoded protein: CAWIGNRGDYGYTF.

The genes are TRBV11-3 and TRBJ2-1, with D tentatively TRBD2 (6 bases). Germline loops: CDR1 SGHNT, CDR2 YENEEA. Trimming took off 5 bases at V and 8 bases at J, with 19 bases between the two ends. CDR3 length equals 15 residues. As DNA, the CDR3 is TGTGCCAGCAGCCGACGATCGGCGGGGAGTGATGAGCAGTTCTTC. Amino acid sequence: CASSRRSAGSDEQFF.

This chain connects TRBV29-1 to TRBJ2-5; 7 nucleotides match TRBD1. V dropped 5 bases and J dropped 0; count of bases not matched to a gene: 6. Germline CDR1 is SQVTM and CDR2 is ANQGSEA. The CDR3 consists of 14 residues. This CDR3 is CSVTGATYQETQYF. In DNA, the CDR3 is TGCAGCGTTACAGGGGCCACCTACCAAGAGACCCAGTACTTC.

The chain has TRBV7-9 and TRBJ2-5; TRBD2 might be the D (6 bases). Germline assignment: CDR1 SEHNR and CDR2 FQNEAQ (reference sequence). Trimming removed 1 base at V and 6 bases at J, with 15 bases between. The CDR3 runs to 15 residues. For the CDR3, the DNA is TGTGCCAGCAGCTTAGGAGCGGCGGGGATGAAGACCCAGTACTTC. Protein sequence: CASSLGAAGMKTQYF.

CDR3: CASSTDFPSYEQYF. The DNA of the CDR3 is TGCGCCAGCAGCACGGACTTCCCCTCCTACGAGCAGTACTTC. The J gene is TRBJ2-7, the V gene TRBV5-1; tentative D call: TRBD2 (5 bases). This CDR3 comprises 14 residues. Trimming took 4 bases from V and 0 from J, leaving 11 bases between them. Germline V gene sequence: CDR1 SGHRS, CDR2 YFSETQ.

DNA of the CDR3: TGTGCCAGTAGTGGGGGAGGCCCCTATGGCTACACCTTC. It encodes CASSGGGPYGYTF. The rearrangement uses TRBV19 and TRBJ1-2, with D possibly TRBD1 on 5 matching bases. V was cut by 5 bases and J by 4 bases, with 11 bases left in between. The CDR3 runs to 13 residues. Germline assignment: CDR1 LNHDA and CDR2 SQIVND (reference sequence). Based on the CDR3 plus reference TRBV19 and TRBJ1-2, the full variable domain is DGGITQSPKYLFRKEGQNVTLSCEQNLNHDAMYWYRQDPGQGLRLIYYSQIVNDFQKGDIAEGYSVSREKKESFPLTVTSAQKNPTAFYLCASSGGGPYGYTFGSGTRLTVV.

This chain links TRBV7-6 with TRBJ1-6; TRBD1 matches at 7 bases. The ends lost 1 base at V and 7 bases at J; junction bases unmatched: 4. Germline V gene data show CDR1 as SGHVS and CDR2 as FNYEAQ. The CDR3 is 15 amino acids. The CDR3 reads CASSLVTGANSPLHF. In DNA form, the CDR3 reads TGTGCCAGCAGCTTAGTCACAGGGGCCAATTCACCCCTCCACTTT.

This clone was observed a single time. The genes are TRBV5-5 and TRBJ2-7; D perhaps matches TRBD1 (5 bases). Germline loops: CDR1 SGHKS, CDR2 YYEKEE (reference sequence). Trimming shortened V by 1 base and J by 3 bases, and 11 bases separated the two germline ends. This CDR3 is built from 14 residues. This chain's CDR3 is CASSLTRANYEQYF. CDR3 coding DNA: TGTGCCAGCAGCTTGACCAGGGCCAACTACGAGCAGTACTTC.

This clone was recorded only once. The J gene is TRBJ1-2, the V gene TRBV6-1, with D uncertain. Per germline, CDR1 MNHNS and CDR2 SASEGT. CDR3 length: 12 amino acids. V lost 8 bases and J 8 bases, leaving 15 bases between the germline ends. CDR3 sequence (DNA): TGTGCCAGCTCGTCGCTAGGGAGGGGCTACACCTTC. Residues: CASSSLGRGYTF.

This clone has just a few counts. As DNA, the CDR3 is TGTGCCAGTAGTCCACAGGGGAACACCGGGGAGCTGTTTTTT. Protein sequence: CASSPQGNTGELFF. The chain carries TRBV19 and TRBJ2-2; D perhaps matches TRBD1 (6 bases). Trimming cost V 5 bases and J 1 base, with 8 bases left between them. The CDR3 runs 14 residues. Germline-derived CDR1 and CDR2 are LNHDA and SQIVND (reference sequence).

V usage is TRBV6-6 and J usage is TRBJ2-4, with D tentatively TRBD2 (5 bases). With 0 bases removed from V and 8 bases from J, the gap between germline ends came to 11 bases. The V gene's germline CDR1 is MNHNY and CDR2 SVGAGI (reference sequence). The CDR3 runs 14 residues. The DNA for the CDR3 is TGTGCCAGCAGTTACTCGATTGCCGGGGACATTCAGTACTTC. It yields the protein CASSYSIAGDIQYF.

This clone was observed a single time. The V and J genes are TRBV4-3 and TRBJ2-1, with 8 bases matching TRBD2. Germline V gives CDR1 LGHNA, CDR2 YSLEER. V shed 0 bases, J shed 4 bases, and the junction held 2 bases outside the gene matches. The CDR3 is 15 amino acids. The CDR3 here is CASSQDGGAYNEQFF. CDR3 nucleotide sequence: TGCGCCAGCAGCCAAGACGGGGGGGCTTACAATGAGCAGTTCTTC.

V gene TRBV5-1 combines with J gene TRBJ1-4; 7 bases align to TRBD1. V shed 4 bases, J shed 6 bases, and the junction held 6 bases outside the gene matches. This CDR3 has 14 amino acids. In germline, CDR1 is SGHRS, CDR2 YFSETQ. The CDR3 DNA sequence: TGCGCCAGCAGCCTGACAGGGCCTTATGAAAAACTGTTTTTT. This encodes CASSLTGPYEKLFF.

V gene TRBV6-1 combines with J gene TRBJ2-5; 13 bases match TRBD2. Germline V CDR1 and CDR2: MNHNS, SASEGT. Trimming at V came to 4 bases and at J to 4 bases, leaving 9 bases not matched to a gene. The CDR3 has 17 residues. The CDR3 reads CASSVGLAGSWGETQYF. The DNA for the CDR3 is TGTGCCAGCAGTGTGGGACTAGCGGGGTCCTGGGGAGAGACCCAGTACTTC.

V gene TRBV25-1 combines with J gene TRBJ2-5; perhaps TRBD1 as D (6 bases). Between the trimmed V and J ends, which lost 7 bases and 4 bases, there was a span of 19 bases. CDR3 length equals 15 residues. Germline V gene lookup returns CDR1 MGHDK and CDR2 SYGVNS. CDR3 sequence (DNA): TGTGCCAGCAACAGTGGTGGCAGGGGCGGAGAGACCCAGTACTTC. Translation gives CASNSGGRGGETQYF.

The rearrangement uses TRBV19 and TRBJ1-1; TRBD1 is a possible D gene (5 bases). This CDR3 spans 13 amino acids. CDR1 is LNHDA, CDR2 SQIVND, per germline (reference sequence). With 4 bases removed from V and 6 bases from J, the gap between germline ends came to 12 bases. Here the CDR3 reads CASSRGSGSEAFF. CDR3 nucleotide sequence: TGTGCCAGTAGTAGGGGCAGTGGGTCTGAAGCTTTCTTT.

The J gene is TRBJ2-7, the V gene TRBV7-2; 10 positions match TRBD1. The CDR3 length is 17 residues. The germline V gene encodes CDR1 SGHTA and CDR2 FQGNSA. Losses at the gene ends were 1 base for V and 3 bases for J; bases not matched to a gene: 9. This CDR3 is CASSLDSSRTGGYEQYF. The CDR3 DNA reads as TGTGCCAGCAGCTTAGATAGCTCCCGGACAGGGGGCTACGAGCAGTACTTC.

The chain employs TRBV28 and TRBJ1-5; 8 nucleotides align to TRBD1. The length of the CDR3 is 15 residues. Trimming took 3 bases from V and 2 from J; bases not matched to a gene: 3. Germline CDR1 MDHEN, CDR2 SYDVKM. The CDR3 loop is CASSFPQGGNQPQHF. CDR3 bases: TGTGCCAGCAGTTTTCCACAGGGGGGCAATCAGCCCCAGCATTTT. Drawing the rest from reference TRBV28 and TRBJ1-5, the complete variable domain is DVKVTQSSRYLVKRTGEKVFLECVQDMDHENMFWYRQDPGLGLRLIYFSYDVKMKEKGDIPEGYSVSREKKERFSLILESASTNQTSMYLCASSFPQGGNQPQHFGDGTRLSIL.

Here the CDR3 reads CAISEGGGPNQPQHF. In nucleotides, the CDR3 is TGTGCCATCAGTGAGGGGGGGGGACCCAATCAGCCCCAGCATTTT. J is TRBJ1-5 and V is TRBV10-3; TRBD1 might be the D (5 bases). With 2 bases removed from V and 3 bases from J, the gap between germline ends came to 11 bases. The length of the CDR3 is 15 residues. From germline, CDR1 is ENHRY and CDR2 SYGVKD.

The CDR3 region has the DNA TGTGCCAGCAGCTTCAGGGGAGGCACAGATACGCAGTATTTT. Protein sequence: CASSFRGGTDTQYF. V usage is TRBV5-4 and J usage is TRBJ2-3, with D tentatively TRBD1 (6 bases). The ends were cut back, 2 bases at V and 1 base at J, with 8 bases in the middle. The CDR3 covers 14 residues. CDR1 SGHNT and CDR2 YYREEE come from the germline V gene (reference sequence).

The rearrangement joins TRBV7-8 to TRBJ1-1; TRBD1 matches 8 bases. The V and J ends lost 2 bases and 3 bases, in that order; junction bases with no gene match: 2. Germline values: CDR1 SGHVS, CDR2 FQNEAQ. The CDR3 is made up of 14 amino acids. CDR3 in amino acids: CASSLNRGDTEAFF. CDR3 bases: TGTGCCAGCAGCTTAAACAGGGGGGACACTGAAGCTTTCTTT.

The rearrangement joins TRBV6-4 to TRBJ2-7, with 9 nucleotides matching TRBD1. The CDR3 has 20 residues. Germline CDR1 reads MRHNA; CDR2 reads SNTAGT. The V segment lost 0 bases and the J segment 0 bases; nucleotides outside the gene matches: 15. The DNA for the CDR3 is TGTGCCAGCAGTGACTCGAGCGCTCGGGACAGGGAAAAAAGCTCCTACGAGCAGTACTTC. It encodes CASSDSSARDREKSSYEQYF.

V gene TRBV7-2 combines with J gene TRBJ2-7; D not certain. The CDR3 is 15 amino acids. The germline CDR1 and CDR2 sequences are SGHTA and FQGNSA. Trimming took off 2 bases at V and 3 bases at J, with 14 bases between the two ends. CDR3 in DNA: TGTGCCAGCAGCTTAACGGCAGCATCAGGCTACGAGCAGTACTTC. This sequence encodes CASSLTAASGYEQYF.